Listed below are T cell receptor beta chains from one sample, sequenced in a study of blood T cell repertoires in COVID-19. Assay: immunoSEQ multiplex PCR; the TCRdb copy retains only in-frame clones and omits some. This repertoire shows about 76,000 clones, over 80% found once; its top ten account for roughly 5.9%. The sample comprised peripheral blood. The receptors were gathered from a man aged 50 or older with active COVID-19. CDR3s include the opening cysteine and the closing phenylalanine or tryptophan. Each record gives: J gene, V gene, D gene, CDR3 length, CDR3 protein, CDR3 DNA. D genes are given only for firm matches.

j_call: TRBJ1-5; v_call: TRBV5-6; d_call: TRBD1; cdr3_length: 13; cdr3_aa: CASSYDRGQPQHF; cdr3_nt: TGTGCCAGCAGTTATGACAGGGGGCAGCCCCAGCATTTT
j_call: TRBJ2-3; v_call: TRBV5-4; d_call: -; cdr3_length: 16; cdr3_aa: CASSLKREPFTDTQYF; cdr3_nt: TGTGCCAGCAGCTTGAAGCGCGAGCCCTTCACAGATACGCAGTATTTT
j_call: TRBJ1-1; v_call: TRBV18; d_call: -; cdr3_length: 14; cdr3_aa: CASSPPGRNTEAFF; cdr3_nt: TGTGCCAGCTCACCACCAGGGAGGAACACTGAAGCTTTCTTT
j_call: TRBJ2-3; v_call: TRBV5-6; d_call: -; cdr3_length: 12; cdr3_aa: CASSLAVDTQYF; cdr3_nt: TGTGCCAGCAGCTTGGCGGTAGATACGCAGTATTTT
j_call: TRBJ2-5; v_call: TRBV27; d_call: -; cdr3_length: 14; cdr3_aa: CASSLFSRGETQYF; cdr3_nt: TGTGCCAGCAGTTTATTCAGCAGGGGAGAGACCCAGTACTTC
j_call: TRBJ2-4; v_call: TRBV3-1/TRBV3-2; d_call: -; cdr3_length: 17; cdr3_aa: CASSPLGEALAKNIQYF; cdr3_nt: TGTGCCAGCAGCCCCCTGGGGGAGGCACTAGCCAAAAACATTCAGTACTTC
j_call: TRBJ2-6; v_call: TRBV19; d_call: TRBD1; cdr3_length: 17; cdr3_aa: CASTRTGASSGANVLTF; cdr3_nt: TGTGCCAGTACCCGGACAGGAGCCTCCTCTGGGGCCAACGTCCTGACTTTC
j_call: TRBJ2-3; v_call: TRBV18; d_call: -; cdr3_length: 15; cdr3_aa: CASSLSRGTTDTQYF; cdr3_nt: TGTGCCAGCTCACTATCACGCGGGACCACAGATACGCAGTATTTT
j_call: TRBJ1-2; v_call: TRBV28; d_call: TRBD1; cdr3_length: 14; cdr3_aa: CASSLFDRESGYTF; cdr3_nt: TGTGCCAGCAGTTTATTCGACAGGGAAAGTGGCTACACCTTC
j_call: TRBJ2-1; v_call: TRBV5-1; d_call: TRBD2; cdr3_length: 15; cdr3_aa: CASSPRTSGGTEQFF; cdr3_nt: TGCGCCAGCAGCCCTCGGACTAGCGGGGGGACTGAGCAGTTCTTC